This TCR beta chain came from a study of blood T cell repertoires in COVID-19. Study context: The analysed material was cDNA or gDNA that came from T cells, B-cell-depleted T cells, or PBMCs.

The CDR3 is 15 residues long. Germline CDR1 is SGHTS and CDR2 is YDEGEE. Trimming removed 0 bases at V and 4 bases at J, with 11 bases between. This clone was seen a single time. In the source study's methods: Estimation of nucleated cell counts relied on the amplification of reference gene primers. Only in-frame clones appear in the TCRdb table, and some are missing; sequencing was by immunoSEQ multiplex PCR. Clonal size and the V and J genes are those of that table, whereas D and trimming came from the DNA. The sample carries a few hundred thousand clones, 89% recorded once. Participant-reported clinical history was the basis for cohort assignment.

The receptor was derived from a woman in her 30s who had recovered from COVID-19. The sequencing input was PBMCs or T cells enriched from blood (not recorded which). This chain connects TRBV5-8 to TRBJ1-5, with D unresolved. CDR3 DNA sequence: TGTGCCAGCAGCTTGGTGGCAGGATTTAATCAGCCCCAGCATTTT. Translating gives CASSLVAGFNQPQHF. The variable domain in full, with the rest retrieved from reference TRBV5-8 and TRBJ1-5, is EAGVTQSPTHLIKTRGQQATLRCSPISGHTSVYWYQQALGLGLQFLLWYDEGEERNRGNFPPRFSGRQFPNYSSELNVNALELEDSALYLCASSLVAGFNQPQHFGDGTRLSIL.